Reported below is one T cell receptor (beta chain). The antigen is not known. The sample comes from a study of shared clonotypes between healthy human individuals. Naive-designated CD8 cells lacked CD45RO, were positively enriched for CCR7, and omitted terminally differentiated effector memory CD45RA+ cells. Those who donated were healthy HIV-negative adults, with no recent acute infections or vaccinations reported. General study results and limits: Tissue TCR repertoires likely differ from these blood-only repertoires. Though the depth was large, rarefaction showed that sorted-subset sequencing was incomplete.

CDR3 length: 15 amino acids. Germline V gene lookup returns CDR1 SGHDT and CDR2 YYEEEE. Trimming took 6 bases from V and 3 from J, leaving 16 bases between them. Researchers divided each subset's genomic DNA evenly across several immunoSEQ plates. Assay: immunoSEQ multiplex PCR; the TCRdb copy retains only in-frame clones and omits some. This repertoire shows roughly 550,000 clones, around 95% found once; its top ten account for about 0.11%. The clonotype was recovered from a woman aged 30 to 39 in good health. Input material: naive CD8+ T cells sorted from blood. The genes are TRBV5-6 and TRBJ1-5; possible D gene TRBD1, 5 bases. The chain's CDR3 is CASTLGDRTNQPQHF. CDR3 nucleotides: TGTGCCAGCACCCTGGGAGACAGAACCAATCAGCCCCAGCATTTT.